The clone carrying this T cell receptor beta chain was counted a single time. These data are taken from a study of blood T cell repertoires in COVID-19. Study background: From T cells, B-cell-depleted T cells, or PBMCs came the material, which was cDNA or gDNA.

The J segment lost 1 base and the V segment lost 2 bases, leaving 7 bases of the junction unmatched. The CDR3 runs to 16 residues. Germline loops: CDR1 KGHSH, CDR2 LQKENI. Profiling relied on immunoSEQ multiplex PCR, and the TCRdb table lists in-frame clones only, not all of them. The profile shows a few hundred thousand clones, 75% to 90% of them singletons. The chain combines TRBV18 with TRBJ1-1; the match to TRBD1 covers 7 bases. Material: peripheral blood. The receptor comes from a woman in her late teens or twenties with acute or convalescent COVID-19. The DNA of the CDR3 is TGTGCCAGCTCACCAAACAGGGGAAACGCGAACACTGAAGCTTTCTTT. It specifies CASSPNRGNANTEAFF.